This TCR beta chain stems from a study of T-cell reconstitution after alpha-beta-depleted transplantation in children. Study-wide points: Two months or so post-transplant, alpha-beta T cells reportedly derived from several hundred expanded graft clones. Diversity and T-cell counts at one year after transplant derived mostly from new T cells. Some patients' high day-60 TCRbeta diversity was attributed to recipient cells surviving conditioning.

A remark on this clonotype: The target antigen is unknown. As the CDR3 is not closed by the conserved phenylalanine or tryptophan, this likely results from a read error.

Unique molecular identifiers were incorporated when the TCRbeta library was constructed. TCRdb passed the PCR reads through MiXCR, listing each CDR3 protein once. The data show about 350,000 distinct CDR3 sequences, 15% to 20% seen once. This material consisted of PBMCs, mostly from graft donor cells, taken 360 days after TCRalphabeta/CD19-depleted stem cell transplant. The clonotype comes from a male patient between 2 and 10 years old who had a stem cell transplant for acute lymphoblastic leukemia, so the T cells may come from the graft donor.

The CDR3 region has the DNA TGCGCCAGCAGCTTGGGTGTTCCCCACTTAACTAGCGGGGATAACTACGAGCAGTACTCC. Translation gives CASSLGVPHLTSGDNYEQYS. V and J are TRBV5-1 and TRBJ2-7; TRBD2 matches at 10 bases. Per germline, CDR1 SGHRS and CDR2 YFSETQ. This CDR3 contains 20 residues. The V segment lost 0 bases and the J segment 3 bases; nucleotides outside the gene matches: 18.